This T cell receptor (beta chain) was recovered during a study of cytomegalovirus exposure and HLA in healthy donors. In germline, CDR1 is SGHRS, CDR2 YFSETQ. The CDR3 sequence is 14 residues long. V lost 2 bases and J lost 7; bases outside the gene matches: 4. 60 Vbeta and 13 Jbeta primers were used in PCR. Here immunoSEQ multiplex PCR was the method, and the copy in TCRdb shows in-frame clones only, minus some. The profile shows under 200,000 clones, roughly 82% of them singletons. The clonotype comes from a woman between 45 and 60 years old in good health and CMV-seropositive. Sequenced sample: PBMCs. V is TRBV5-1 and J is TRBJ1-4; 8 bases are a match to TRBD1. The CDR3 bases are TGCGCCAGCAGCTTTGGACAGGGAGGTGAAAAACTGTTTTTT. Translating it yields CASSFGQGGEKLFF.